A single sample is the source of the 18 T cell receptor beta chains below, sequenced in a study of blood T cell repertoires in COVID-19 (dated by TCRdb to the early 2020s). The method was the immunoSEQ multiplex PCR assay. The clones in this table, taken by TCRdb from immuneACCESS, are in-frame only. Not every clone is retained; where verified, under half of the shortfall comes from an unresolved V gene, and the cause of the rest is unknown. The sample table holds approximately 260,000 clones, of which 80% to 90% were seen once. The ten top clones hold about 6.9% of the sample. The specimen sequenced was PBMCs or T cells enriched from blood (not recorded which). Every receptor here comes from a woman aged 45-60 years who had been exposed to COVID-19.

The rearrangement joins TRBV10-3 to TRBJ2-7, with 9 positions matching TRBD1. Losses at the gene ends were 4 bases for V and 3 bases for J; bases not matched to a gene: 4. The V gene's germline CDR1 is ENHRY and CDR2 SYGVKD. The CDR3 contains 14 residues. The CDR3: CAISAGTGIYEQYF. As DNA, the CDR3 is TGTGCCATCAGTGCAGGGACAGGGATCTACGAGCAGTACTTC.

V is TRBV11-2 and J is TRBJ2-7; 8 nucleotides agree with TRBD2. V lost 8 bases to trimming and J lost 0 bases; unmatched junction nucleotides: 6. Germline CDR1 SGHAT, CDR2 FQNNGV. The CDR3 covers 14 residues. CDR3 nucleotide sequence: TGTGCCAGCGGTCTAGCGGGCGCCTCCTACGAGCAGTACTTC. This translates into CASGLAGASYEQYF.

The V gene is TRBV10-2, the J gene TRBJ2-1; 11 bases line up with TRBD2. Germline CDR1 and CDR2: WSHSY and SAAADI. The CDR3 loop spans 11 amino acids. V shed 7 bases and J 12 bases; nucleotides not matched to a gene: 2. CDR3 residues: CASTGLAAQFF. The CDR3 nucleotides read TGCGCCAGCACGGGACTAGCGGCGCAGTTCTTC.

The J gene is TRBJ1-1, the V gene TRBV7-9; a weak D match, TRBD1 (5 bases). Trimming took 1 base from V and 5 from J, leaving 8 bases between them. The CDR3 runs to 13 residues. Per germline, CDR1 SEHNR and CDR2 FQNEAQ (reference sequence). The DNA for the CDR3 is TGTGCCAGCAGCTTAGAGGGGAGGACTGAAGCTTTCTTT. Protein sequence: CASSLEGRTEAFF.

The chain employs TRBV5-1 and TRBJ1-2, with no clear D. Germline V gives CDR1 SGHRS, CDR2 YFSETQ. Trimming shortened V by 0 bases and J by 2 bases, and 17 bases separated the two germline ends. The CDR3 runs to 17 residues. The CDR3 is CASSLDSPFTPNYGYTF. CDR3 bases: TGCGCCAGCAGCTTGGACAGCCCTTTCACTCCCAACTATGGCTACACCTTC.

This clone was recorded a few times. This sequence joins TRBV7-8 and TRBJ2-3; 13 nucleotides agree with TRBD2. Per the germline V gene, CDR1 is SGHVS and CDR2 is FQNEAQ. The junction had 4 bases not matched to a gene; V was cut back by 5 bases and J by 2 bases. CDR3 length equals 16 residues. The DNA of the CDR3 is TGTGCCAGCAGCCTGGGACTAGCGGGGAACACAGATACGCAGTATTTT. It translates to CASSLGLAGNTDTQYF. Based on the CDR3 plus reference TRBV7-8 and TRBJ2-3, the full variable domain is GAGVSQSPRYKVAKRGQDVALRCDPISGHVSLFWYQQALGQGPEFLTYFQNEAQLDKSGLPSDRFFAERPEGSVSTLKIQRTQQEDSAVYLCASSLGLAGNTDTQYFGPGTRLTVL.

In this sample, this clone turned up a few times. The chain is built from TRBV19 and TRBJ2-2; 8 bases are shared with TRBD1. The trim removed 5 bases at V and 6 bases at J, leaving 14 bases unmatched. The CDR3 sequence is 17 residues long. CDR1 LNHDA and CDR2 SQIVND come from the germline V gene (reference sequence). The CDR3 region is CASSLTNRGYMAGELFF. In DNA, the CDR3 is TGTGCCAGTAGTCTAACCAACAGGGGGTATATGGCCGGGGAGCTGTTTTTT.

The V gene is TRBV6-2 or TRBV6-3, the J gene TRBJ2-3, with TRBD2 matching over 12 bases. The CDR3 contains 19 residues. Trimming cost V 2 bases and J 0 bases; bases outside gene matches: 9. From germline, CDR1 is MNHEY and CDR2 SVGEGT. CDR3 nucleotides: TGTGCCAGCAGTTACCCCACTAGCGGGGGGACCCCTAGCACAGATACGCAGTATTTT. Its protein is CASSYPTSGGTPSTDTQYF.

The gene calls are TRBV15 and TRBJ1-2; D gene ambiguous. Germline V gives CDR1 LNHNV, CDR2 YYDKDF (reference sequence). V gave up 0 bases and J gave up 4 bases, with 9 bases separating them. This CDR3 is 14 amino acids long. The CDR3 loop is CATSRERTAYGYTF. The CDR3 DNA follows: TGTGCCACCAGCAGAGAGAGAACAGCCTATGGCTACACCTTC.

The V and J genes are TRBV5-3 and TRBJ1-5; TRBD1 matches 7 bases. TRBV5-3 is an ORF, with its function uncertain. The CDR3 runs to 18 residues. V was clipped by 3 bases and J by 6 bases; unmatched bases: 18. The CDR3 spells CARSSAHSTQQGCQPQHF. The CDR3 DNA reads as TGTGCCAGAAGCTCCGCACATTCAACCCAACAGGGGTGTCAGCCCCAGCATTTT.

On this clone: The DNA is omitted, as the CDR3 cannot be located on it reliably, and the CDR3 follows TCRdb's listing. V and J are TRBV9 and TRBJ1-2. Germline assignment: CDR1 SGDLS and CDR2 YYNGEE. The CDR3 region is 13 residues in length, termini included. CDR3: CASSGFGPGGYTF.

This chain uses TRBV3-1 (or the pseudogene TRBV3-2) with TRBJ1-5; no clear D. This CDR3 is built from 17 residues. The germline V gene encodes CDR1 LGHDT and CDR2 YNNKEL (reference sequence). V shed 0 bases and J shed 3 bases, with 15 bases lying between them. CDR3 coding DNA: TGTGCCAGCAGCCAAGAAAACCTAAGAGGAGTCAATCAGCCCCAGCATTTT. It yields the protein CASSQENLRGVNQPQHF.

The chain links TRBV28 to TRBJ1-5; D is undetermined. This CDR3 comprises 13 residues. Germline V CDR1 and CDR2: MDHEN, SYDVKM. Trimming removed 11 bases at V and 3 bases at J, with 14 bases between. The CDR3 spells CAAGRIVNQPQHF. Here the CDR3 DNA reads TGTGCCGCGGGCAGAATAGTCAATCAGCCCCAGCATTTT.

This chain joins TRBV12-5 and TRBJ2-3; D remains unclear. Germline loops: CDR1 LGHNT, CDR2 FRNRAP. V shed 0 bases and J shed 0 bases, with 7 bases lying between them. The CDR3 contains 15 residues. The CDR3 sequence: CASGLVTGSTDTQYF. DNA of the CDR3: TGTGCTAGTGGTTTGGTAACGGGTAGCACAGATACGCAGTATTTT.

The chain couples TRBV6-6 to TRBJ1-1, with D unresolved. V shed 4 bases and J shed 3 bases, with 9 bases lying between them. This CDR3 has 13 amino acids. Per the germline V gene, CDR1 is MNHNY and CDR2 is SVGAGI (reference sequence). This CDR3 reads CASSFPGDTEAFF. The CDR3 DNA reads as TGTGCCAGCAGTTTTCCCGGGGACACTGAAGCTTTCTTT.

The genes are TRBV5-1 and TRBJ1-3, with D unclear. The germline V gene encodes CDR1 SGHRS and CDR2 YFSETQ. The CDR3 length is 16 residues. With 0 bases removed from V and 0 bases from J, the gap between germline ends came to 10 bases. CDR3 region: CASSLGRSRSGNTIYF. The CDR3 DNA is TGCGCCAGCAGCTTGGGGAGGAGTCGCTCTGGAAACACCATATATTTT.

The chain employs TRBV9 and TRBJ1-3; 7 bases match TRBD1. CDR3 size: 14 residues. The V gene's germline CDR1 is SGDLS and CDR2 YYNGEE. V trimming: 2 bases; J trimming: 2 bases; junction bases outside the gene matches: 1. The DNA for the CDR3 is TGTGCCAGCAGCGTTACAGGGGCTGGAAACACCATATATTTT. It codes for CASSVTGAGNTIYF.

The chain recombines TRBV6-5 with TRBJ2-5; D may be TRBD2 (5 bases). The V and J ends lost 5 bases and 5 bases respectively, with 15 bases between them. The CDR3 extends over 14 amino acids. Per germline, CDR1 MNHEY and CDR2 SVGAGI. The CDR3 region is CASSTNPGRETQYF. CDR3 DNA: TGTGCCAGCAGTACCAATCCGGGAAGGGAGACCCAGTACTTC.